This T cell receptor (beta chain) was observed in a study of monozygotic twins with inflammatory bowel disease. Study-level findings and limits: Compared with healthy co-twins, IBD patients showed reduced TCRbeta repertoire diversity by inverse Simpson.

The CDR3 consists of 14 residues. The V gene's germline CDR1 is MNHEY and CDR2 SMNVEV (reference sequence). TCRdb re-called the 5' RACE reads and gives one entry per CDR3 protein, without DNA. The data show some 450,000 distinct CDR3 sequences, and the top ten clones hold about 2.2%. Note on this clonotype: Its antigen is unidentified.

The chain uses TRBV27 and TRBJ1-2; the TCRdb D gene call, TRBD1, has no DNA to confirm it. This receptor was identified in a human donor with ulcerative colitis or Crohn's disease, or a healthy co-twin of an affected twin (not recorded which). Sequenced: blood. The CDR3 loop reads CASSLSGTNYGYTF.